This T cell receptor (beta chain) was retrieved from a study of control samples from healthy donors and cancer patients. Method: immunoSEQ multiplex PCR; TCRdb's copy keeps in-frame clones and lacks some. The table includes tens of thousands of clones, 70% to 85% detected once. This clone came up once. This receptor was obtained from a man between 65 and 80 years old with lung cancer. The specimen sequenced was PBMCs.

CDR3 coding DNA: TGTGCCAGCAGCTTAGAGGCAGGGGGCTATGGCTACACCTTC. This gives the protein CASSLEAGGYGYTF. The J gene is TRBJ1-2, the V gene TRBV7-9; 7 nucleotides match TRBD1. V shed 1 base, J shed 4 bases, and the junction held 3 bases outside the gene matches. This CDR3 has 14 residues. Germline-derived CDR1 and CDR2 are SEHNR and FQNEAQ (reference sequence).